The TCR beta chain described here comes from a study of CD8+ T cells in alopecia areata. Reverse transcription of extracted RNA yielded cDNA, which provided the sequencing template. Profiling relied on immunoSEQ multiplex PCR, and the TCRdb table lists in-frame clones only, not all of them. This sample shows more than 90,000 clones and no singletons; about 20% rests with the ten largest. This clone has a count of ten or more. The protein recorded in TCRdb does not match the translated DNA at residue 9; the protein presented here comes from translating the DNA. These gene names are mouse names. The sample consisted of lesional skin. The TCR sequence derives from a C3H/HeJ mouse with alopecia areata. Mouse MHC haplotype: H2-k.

The CDR3 sequence: CASSDGDRPLYF. The CDR3 bases that were read are TGTGCCAGCAGTGATGGGGACAGGCCC. The gene calls are TRBV13-3 and TRBJ1-6, with 7 bases identical to TRBD1. The CDR3 goes on 3 residues after the read ends, and that part is filled in from the germline J gene. TRBJ1-6 is marked as an open reading frame, function uncertain. The CDR3 length is 12 residues. Germline V gene data show CDR1 as NNHDY and CDR2 as SYVADS.